This TCR beta chain was sequenced during a study of blood T cells in healthy people across ages. V shed 0 bases and J shed 0 bases, with 2 bases lying between them. This CDR3 contains 13 residues. Germline CDR1 MGHRA, CDR2 YSYEKL. Peripheral blood, roughly 9.3 milliliters per donor, was collected. This clonotype was detected ten times or more. The antigen is undetermined. Study-wide findings and caveats: Samples with more naive T cells showed higher observed beta diversity.

Through a sample-barcoded 5' primer and a J-beta primer mix, a second PCR was run for roughly 7 to 11 cycles. A single record per CDR3 protein comes from TCRdb applying MiXCR to the 5' RACE reads. The sample has under 1,100,000 distinct CDR3 sequences, 20% to 25% seen once; the top ten hold approximately 0.7%. The sample was also reused in another study, on T cells of mothers and their children.

The rearrangement uses TRBV4-1 and TRBJ1-2, with D uncertain. The source material was blood. The source of this sequence is a girl aged 2 to 9 in good health. As DNA, the CDR3 is TGCGCCAGCAGCCAAGACACTAACTATGGCTACACCTTC. It yields the protein CASSQDTNYGYTF.